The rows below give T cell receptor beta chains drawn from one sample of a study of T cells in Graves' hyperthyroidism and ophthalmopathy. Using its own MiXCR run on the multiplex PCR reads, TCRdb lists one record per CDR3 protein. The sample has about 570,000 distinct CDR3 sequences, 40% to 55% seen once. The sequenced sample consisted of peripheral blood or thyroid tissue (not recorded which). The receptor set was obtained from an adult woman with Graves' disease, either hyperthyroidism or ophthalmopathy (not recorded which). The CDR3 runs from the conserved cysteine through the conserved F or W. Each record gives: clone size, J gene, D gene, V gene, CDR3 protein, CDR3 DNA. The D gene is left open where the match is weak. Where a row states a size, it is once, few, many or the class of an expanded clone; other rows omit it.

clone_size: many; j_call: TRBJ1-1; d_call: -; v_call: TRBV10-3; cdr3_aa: CAISESGGTEAFF; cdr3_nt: TGTGCCATCAGTGAGTCCGGGGGCACTGAAGCTTTCTTT
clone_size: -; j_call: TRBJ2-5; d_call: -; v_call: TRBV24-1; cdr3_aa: CATSATQGKETQYF; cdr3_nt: TGTGCCACCAGTGCTACCCAGGGGAAAGAGACCCAGTACTTC
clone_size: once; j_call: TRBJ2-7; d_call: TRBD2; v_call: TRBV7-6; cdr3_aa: CASSPRRPSGDHYEQYF; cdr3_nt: TGTGCCAGCAGTCCTCGGAGGCCTAGCGGGGATCACTACGAGCAGTACTTC
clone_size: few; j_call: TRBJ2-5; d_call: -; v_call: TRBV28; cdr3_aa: CASSHFALGPQETQYF; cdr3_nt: TGTGCCAGCAGCCATTTCGCCCTCGGTCCACAAGAGACCCAGTACTTC
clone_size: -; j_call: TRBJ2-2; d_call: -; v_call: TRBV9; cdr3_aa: CASSGSRDGMNTGELFF; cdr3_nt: TGTGCCAGCAGCGGATCCCGGGACGGGATGAACACCGGGGAGCTGTTTTTT
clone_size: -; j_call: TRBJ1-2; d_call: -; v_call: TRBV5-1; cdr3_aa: CASSGVTGNAGYTF; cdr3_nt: TGCGCCAGCAGCGGGGTCACAGGGAACGCTGGCTACACCTTC
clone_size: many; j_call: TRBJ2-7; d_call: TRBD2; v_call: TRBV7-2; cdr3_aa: CASSLTGTSGIPNPYEQYF; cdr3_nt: TGTGCCAGCAGCTTGACCGGGACTAGCGGGATCCCCAACCCCTACGAGCAGTACTTC
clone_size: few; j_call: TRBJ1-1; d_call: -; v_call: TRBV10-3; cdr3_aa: CAISRQGMNTEAFF; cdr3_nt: TGTGCCATCAGCCGTCAGGGGATGAACACTGAAGCTTTCTTT
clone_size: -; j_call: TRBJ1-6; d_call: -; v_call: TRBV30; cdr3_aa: CAWSVRGRPLHF; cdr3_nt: TGTGCCTGGAGTGTACGGGGGCGGCCCCTCCACTTT
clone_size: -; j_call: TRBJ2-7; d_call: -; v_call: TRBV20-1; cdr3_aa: CSAGRLWGDYEQYF; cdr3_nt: TGCAGTGCCGGAAGGCTCTGGGGGGACTACGAGCAGTACTTC
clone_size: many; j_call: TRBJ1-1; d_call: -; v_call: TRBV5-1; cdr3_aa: CASSFGSLLKNTEAFF; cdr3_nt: TGCGCCAGCAGCTTCGGTTCCTTGTTAAAGAACACTGAAGCTTTCTTT
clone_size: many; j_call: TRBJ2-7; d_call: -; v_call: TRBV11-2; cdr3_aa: CASTQGRSYEQYF; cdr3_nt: TGTGCCAGCACCCAAGGACGGTCCTACGAGCAGTACTTC
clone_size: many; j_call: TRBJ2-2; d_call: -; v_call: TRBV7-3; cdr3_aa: CASSYTTNTGELFF; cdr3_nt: TGTGCCAGCAGCTACACGACGAACACCGGGGAGCTGTTTTTT
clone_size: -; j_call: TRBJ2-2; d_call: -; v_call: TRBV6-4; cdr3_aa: CASSPQPTGELFF; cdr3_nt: TGTGCCAGCAGTCCGCAACCTACCGGGGAGCTGTTTTTT
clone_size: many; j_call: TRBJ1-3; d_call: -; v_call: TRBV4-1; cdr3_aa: CASRGTSGNTIYF; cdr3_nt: TGCGCCAGCAGGGGGACGTCTGGAAACACCATATATTTT
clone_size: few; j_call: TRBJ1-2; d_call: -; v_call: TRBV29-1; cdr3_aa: CSVETAETNYGYTF; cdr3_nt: TGCAGCGTTGAGACGGCAGAGACTAACTATGGCTACACCTTC
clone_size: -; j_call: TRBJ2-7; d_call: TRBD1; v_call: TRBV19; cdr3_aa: CASSARTGGAYEQYF; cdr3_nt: TGTGCCAGTAGTGCCCGGACAGGGGGCGCCTACGAGCAGTACTTC
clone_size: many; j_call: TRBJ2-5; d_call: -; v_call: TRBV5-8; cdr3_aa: CASSYASRGKETQYF; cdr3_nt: TGTGCCAGCAGCTATGCGTCCCGGGGGAAAGAGACCCAGTACTTC
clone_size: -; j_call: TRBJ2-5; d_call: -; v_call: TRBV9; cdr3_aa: CASSVDSSRGGETQYF; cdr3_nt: TGTGCCAGCAGCGTAGATAGCTCCCGAGGGGGGGAGACCCAGTACTTC
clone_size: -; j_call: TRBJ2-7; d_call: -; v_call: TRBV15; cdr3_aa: CATSRGQGEQYF; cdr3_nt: TGTGCCACCAGCAGAGGACAAGGCGAGCAGTACTTC
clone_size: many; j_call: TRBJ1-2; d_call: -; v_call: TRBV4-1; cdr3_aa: CASSAPGRYGGYTF; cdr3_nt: TGCGCCAGCAGCGCTCCAGGACGATATGGCGGCTACACCTTC
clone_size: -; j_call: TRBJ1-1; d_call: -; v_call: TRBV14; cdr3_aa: CASSQGATAGAFF; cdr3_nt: TGTGCCAGCAGCCAAGGGGCGACTGCTGGAGCTTTCTTT
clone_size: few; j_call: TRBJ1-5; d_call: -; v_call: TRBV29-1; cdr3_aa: CSVDSGDNQPQHF; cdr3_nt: TGCAGCGTTGACTCAGGGGACAATCAGCCCCAGCATTTT
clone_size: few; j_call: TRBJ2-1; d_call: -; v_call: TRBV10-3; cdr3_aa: CAISESHWGDQQFF; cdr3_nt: TGTGCCATCAGTGAGTCCCATTGGGGGGACCAGCAGTTCTTC
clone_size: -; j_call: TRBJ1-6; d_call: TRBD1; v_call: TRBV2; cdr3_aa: CASSATPDREASPLHF; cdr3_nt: TGTGCCAGCAGTGCTACCCCGGACAGGGAAGCTTCACCCCTCCACTTT
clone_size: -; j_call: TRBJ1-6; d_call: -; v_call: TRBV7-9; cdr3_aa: CASSHGGGSSYNSPLHF; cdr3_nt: TGTGCCAGCAGCCATGGTGGGGGAAGCTCCTATAATTCACCCCTCCACTTT
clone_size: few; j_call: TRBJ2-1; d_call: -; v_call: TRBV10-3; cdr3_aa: CAISGAGADNEQFF; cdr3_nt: TGTGCCATCAGTGGGGCCGGGGCAGACAATGAGCAGTTCTTC
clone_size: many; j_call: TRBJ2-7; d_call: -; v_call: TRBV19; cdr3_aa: CASSIGRVEEQYF; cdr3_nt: TGTGCCAGTAGTATCGGCAGGGTGGAGGAGCAGTACTTC
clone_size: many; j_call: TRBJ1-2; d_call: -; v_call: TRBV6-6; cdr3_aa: CASSDTGGRGGYTF; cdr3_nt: TGTGCCAGCAGTGACACGGGAGGTCGGGGTGGCTACACCTTC
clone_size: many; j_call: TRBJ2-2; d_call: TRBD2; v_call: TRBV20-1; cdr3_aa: CSALAGDLWTGELFF; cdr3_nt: TGCAGTGCTTTAGCGGGAGATTTGTGGACCGGGGAGCTGTTTTTT
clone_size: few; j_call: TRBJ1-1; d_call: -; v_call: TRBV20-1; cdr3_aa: CSARTDTEAFF; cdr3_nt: TGCAGTGCTAGAACGGACACTGAAGCTTTCTTT
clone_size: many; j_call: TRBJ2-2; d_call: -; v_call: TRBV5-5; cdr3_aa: CASSLIGMGTGELFF; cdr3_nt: TGTGCCAGCAGCTTGATAGGGATGGGAACCGGGGAGCTGTTTTTT
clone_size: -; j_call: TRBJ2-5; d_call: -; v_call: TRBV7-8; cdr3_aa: CASRISRETQYF; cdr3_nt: TGTGCCAGCAGAATCAGCCGAGAGACCCAGTACTTC
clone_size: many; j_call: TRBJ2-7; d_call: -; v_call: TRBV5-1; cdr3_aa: CASSLQGTYEQYF; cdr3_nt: TGCGCCAGCAGCCTACAGGGAACCTACGAGCAGTACTTC
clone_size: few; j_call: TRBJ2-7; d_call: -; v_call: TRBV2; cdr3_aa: CASSPFRLAVVYEQYF; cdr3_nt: TGTGCCAGCAGTCCCTTTCGCCTAGCCGTGGTCTACGAGCAGTACTTC
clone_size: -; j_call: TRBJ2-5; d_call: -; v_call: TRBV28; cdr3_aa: CASSLFIGDGQETQYF; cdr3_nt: TGTGCCAGCAGTTTATTTATTGGCGACGGTCAAGAGACCCAGTACTTC
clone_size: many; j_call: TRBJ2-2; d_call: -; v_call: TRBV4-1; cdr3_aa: CASSLSGGRTNTGELFF; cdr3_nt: TGCGCCAGCAGCCTTTCCGGAGGCAGAACCAACACCGGGGAGCTGTTTTTT
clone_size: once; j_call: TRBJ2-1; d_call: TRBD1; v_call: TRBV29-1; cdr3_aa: CSVDGQTGGPWNEQFF; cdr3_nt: TGCAGCGTTGACGGCCAGACAGGGGGTCCCTGGAATGAGCAGTTCTTC
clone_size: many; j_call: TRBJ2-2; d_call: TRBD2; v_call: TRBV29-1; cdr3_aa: CSGGELAGTGELFF; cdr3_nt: TGCAGCGGGGGGGAACTAGCGGGAACCGGGGAGCTGTTTTTT
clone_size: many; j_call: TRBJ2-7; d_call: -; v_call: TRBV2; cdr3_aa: CASSRGDEQYF; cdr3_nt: TGTGCCAGCAGTAGGGGGGACGAGCAGTACTTC
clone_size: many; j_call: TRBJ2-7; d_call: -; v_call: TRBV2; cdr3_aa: CASRLVWEQYF; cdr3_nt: TGTGCCAGCAGACTAGTCTGGGAGCAGTACTTC
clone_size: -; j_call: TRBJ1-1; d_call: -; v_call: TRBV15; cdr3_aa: CATSRPSDTPMNTEAFF; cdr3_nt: TGTGCCACCAGCAGACCATCAGACACTCCCATGAACACTGAAGCTTTCTTT
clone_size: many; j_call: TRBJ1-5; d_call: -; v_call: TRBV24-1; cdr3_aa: CATSDGRARNQPQHF; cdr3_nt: TGTGCCACCAGTGATGGTCGGGCCCGCAATCAGCCCCAGCATTTT
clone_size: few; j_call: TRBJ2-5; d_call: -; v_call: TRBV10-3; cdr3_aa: CAISESFGLQETQYF; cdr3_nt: TGTGCCATCAGTGAGTCGTTTGGACTCCAAGAGACCCAGTACTTC
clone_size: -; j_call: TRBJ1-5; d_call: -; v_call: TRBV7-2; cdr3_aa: CASSLRQGINQPQHF; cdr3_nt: TGTGCCAGCAGCTTAAGGCAGGGGATTAATCAGCCCCAGCATTTT
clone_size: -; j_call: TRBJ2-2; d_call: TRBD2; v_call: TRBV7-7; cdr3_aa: CASSSGTRRSGELFF; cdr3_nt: TGTGCTAGCAGCTCCGGGACTAGGAGGTCCGGGGAGCTGTTTTTT
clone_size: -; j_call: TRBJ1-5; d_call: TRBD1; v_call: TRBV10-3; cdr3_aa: CATLPQGTGGLEPQHF; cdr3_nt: TGTGCCACCCTACCACAGGGGACCGGGGGATTGGAGCCCCAGCATTTT
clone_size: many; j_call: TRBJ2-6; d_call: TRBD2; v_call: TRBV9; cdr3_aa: CASSAPLAGESSGANVLTF; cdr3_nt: TGTGCCAGCAGCGCCCCTTTAGCGGGGGAGAGCTCTGGGGCCAACGTCCTGACTTTC
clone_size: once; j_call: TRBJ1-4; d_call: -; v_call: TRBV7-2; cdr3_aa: CASSLGAVDYEKLFF; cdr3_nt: TGTGCCAGCAGTTTAGGCGCAGTCGATTATGAAAAACTGTTTTTT
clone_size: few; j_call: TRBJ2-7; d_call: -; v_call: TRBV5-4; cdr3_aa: CASRDGLRREQYF; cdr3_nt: TGTGCCAGCAGGGACGGGTTGAGACGCGAGCAGTACTTC
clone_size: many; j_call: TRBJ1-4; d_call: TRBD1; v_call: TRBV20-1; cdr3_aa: CSASGQGLFKLFF; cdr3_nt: TGCAGTGCTAGCGGACAGGGGTTGTTTAAACTGTTTTTT
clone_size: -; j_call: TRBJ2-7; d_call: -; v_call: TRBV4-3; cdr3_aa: CASSPGAPGLFLHEQYF; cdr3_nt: TGCGCCAGCAGCCCCGGGGCCCCGGGACTCTTCCTTCACGAGCAGTACTTC
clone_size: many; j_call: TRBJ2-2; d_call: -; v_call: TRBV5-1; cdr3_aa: CASSLIGQRYGNGELFF; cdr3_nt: TGCGCCAGCAGCTTGATCGGCCAGCGGTACGGGAACGGGGAGCTGTTTTTT
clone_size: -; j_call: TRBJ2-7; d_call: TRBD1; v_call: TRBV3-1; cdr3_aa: CASSQGTGTNYEQYF; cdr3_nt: TGTGCCAGCAGCCAAGGGACAGGGACAAACTACGAGCAGTACTTC
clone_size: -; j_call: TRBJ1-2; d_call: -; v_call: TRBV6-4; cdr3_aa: CASSDGDNYGYTF; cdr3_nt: TGTGCCAGCAGTGACGGGGACAACTATGGCTACACCTTC